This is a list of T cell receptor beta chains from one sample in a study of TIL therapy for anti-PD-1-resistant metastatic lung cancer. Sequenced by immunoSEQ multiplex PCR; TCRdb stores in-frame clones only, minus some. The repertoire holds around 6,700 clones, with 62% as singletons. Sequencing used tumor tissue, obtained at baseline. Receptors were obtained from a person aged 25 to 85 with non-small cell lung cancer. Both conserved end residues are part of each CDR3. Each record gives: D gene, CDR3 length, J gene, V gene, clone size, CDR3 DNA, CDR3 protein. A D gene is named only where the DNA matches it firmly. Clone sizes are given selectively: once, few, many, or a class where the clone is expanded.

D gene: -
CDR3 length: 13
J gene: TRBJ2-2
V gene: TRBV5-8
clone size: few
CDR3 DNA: TGTGCCAGCAGCGTCCTGAACACCGGGGAGCTGTTTTTT
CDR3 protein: CASSVLNTGELFF

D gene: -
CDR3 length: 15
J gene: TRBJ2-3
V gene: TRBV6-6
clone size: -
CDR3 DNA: TGTGCCAGCAGTTATGCGGTAGCGATTGCAGATACGCAGTATTTT
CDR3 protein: CASSYAVAIADTQYF

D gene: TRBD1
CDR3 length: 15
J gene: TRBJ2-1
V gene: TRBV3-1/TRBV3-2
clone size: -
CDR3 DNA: TGTGCCAGCAGCCGAGGGACAGGGGGGAAGTATGAGCAGTTCTTC
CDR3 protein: CASSRGTGGKYEQFF

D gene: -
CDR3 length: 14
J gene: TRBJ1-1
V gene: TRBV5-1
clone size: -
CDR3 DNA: TGCGCCAGCAGCCAAAGACAGAGGAACACTGAAGCTTTCTTT
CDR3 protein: CASSQRQRNTEAFF

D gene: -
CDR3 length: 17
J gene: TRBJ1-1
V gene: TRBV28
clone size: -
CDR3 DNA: TGTGCCAGCAGTTTATGGGCAGGGAAGGGCATGAACACTGAAGCTTTCTTT
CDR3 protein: CASSLWAGKGMNTEAFF

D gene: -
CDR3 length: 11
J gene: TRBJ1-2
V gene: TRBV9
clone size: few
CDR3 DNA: TGTGCCAGCAGCGTAGGCGAGAGCTACACCTTC
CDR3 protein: CASSVGESYTF

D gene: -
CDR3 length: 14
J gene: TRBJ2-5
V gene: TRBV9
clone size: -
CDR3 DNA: TGTGCCAGCAGCGTAGATGTGAGGCAAGAGACCCAGTACTTC
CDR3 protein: CASSVDVRQETQYF

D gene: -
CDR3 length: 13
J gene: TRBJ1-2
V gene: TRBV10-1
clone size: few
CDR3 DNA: TGCGCCAGCAGTGGGGATAAGAAACATGGCTACACCTTC
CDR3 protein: CASSGDKKHGYTF

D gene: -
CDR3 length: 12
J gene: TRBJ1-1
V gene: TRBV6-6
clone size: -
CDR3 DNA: TGTGCCAGCAGTTACGTGGGAGATGAAGCTTTCTTT
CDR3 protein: CASSYVGDEAFF

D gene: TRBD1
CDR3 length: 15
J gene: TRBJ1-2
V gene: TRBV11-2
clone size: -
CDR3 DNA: TGTGCCAGCAGCTTAGGACAGGGGGAGTACTATGGCTACACCTTC
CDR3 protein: CASSLGQGEYYGYTF

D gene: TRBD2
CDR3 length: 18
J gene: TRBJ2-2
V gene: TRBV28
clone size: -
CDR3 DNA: TGTGCCAGCAGCACACCATTCACAGGTGCGGGGGGCACCGGGGAGCTGTTTTTT
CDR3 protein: CASSTPFTGAGGTGELFF

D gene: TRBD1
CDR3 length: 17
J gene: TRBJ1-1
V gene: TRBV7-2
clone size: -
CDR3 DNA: TGTGCCAGCAGCTTAGCGTCAGCAGGGGGCATGAACACTGAAGCTTTCTTT
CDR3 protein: CASSLASAGGMNTEAFF

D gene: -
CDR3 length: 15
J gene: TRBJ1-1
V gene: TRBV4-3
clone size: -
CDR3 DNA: TGCGCCAGCAGCCAAGATCAGGACGGGAACACTGAAGCTTTCTTT
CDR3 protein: CASSQDQDGNTEAFF

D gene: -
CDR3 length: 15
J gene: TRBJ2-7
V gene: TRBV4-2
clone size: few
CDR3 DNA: TGTGCCAGCAGCCATCGTGTGGACAGCTCCTACGAGCAGTACTTC
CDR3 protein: CASSHRVDSSYEQYF

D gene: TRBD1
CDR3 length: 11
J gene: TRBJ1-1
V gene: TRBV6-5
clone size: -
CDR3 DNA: TGTGCCAGCGGGACAGGGATGATGACTTTCTTT
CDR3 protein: CASGTGMMTFF

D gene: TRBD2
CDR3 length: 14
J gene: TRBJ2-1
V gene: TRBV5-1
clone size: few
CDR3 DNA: TGCGCCAGCAGCTTAGGGCGGGGGGCCGATGAGCAGTTCTTC
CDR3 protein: CASSLGRGADEQFF

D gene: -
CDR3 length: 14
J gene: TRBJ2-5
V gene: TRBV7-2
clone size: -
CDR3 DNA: TGTGCCAGCAGCTTACTGGGGGCGCAGGAGACCCAGTACTTC
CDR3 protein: CASSLLGAQETQYF

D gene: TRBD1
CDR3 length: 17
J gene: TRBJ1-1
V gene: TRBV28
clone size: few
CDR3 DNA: TGTGCAGCAGGCCCCCGTGACAGGGATATCTCGAACACTGAAGCTTTCTTT
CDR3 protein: CAAGPRDRDISNTEAFF

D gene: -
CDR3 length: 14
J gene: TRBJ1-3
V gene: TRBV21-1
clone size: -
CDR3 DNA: TGTGCCAGCAGCTTTGATTCGTCTGGAAACACCATATATTTT
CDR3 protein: CASSFDSSGNTIYF

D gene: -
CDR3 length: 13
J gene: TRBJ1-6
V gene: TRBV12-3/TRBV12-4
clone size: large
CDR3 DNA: TGTGCCAGCAGTTTTGCCCGAGGATCACCCCTCCACTTT
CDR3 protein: CASSFARGSPLHF

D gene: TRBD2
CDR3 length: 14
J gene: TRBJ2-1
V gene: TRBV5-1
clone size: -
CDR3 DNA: TGCGCCAGCAGCTTAACTAGCGGGAGTACTGGGCAGTTCTTC
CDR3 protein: CASSLTSGSTGQFF

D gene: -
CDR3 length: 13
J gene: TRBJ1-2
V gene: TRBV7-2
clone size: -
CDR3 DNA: TGTGCCAGCAGCTCCGACCGGAGCTATGGCTACACCTTC
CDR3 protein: CASSSDRSYGYTF

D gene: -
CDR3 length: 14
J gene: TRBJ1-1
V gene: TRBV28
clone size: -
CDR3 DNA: TGTGCCAGCAGTCGGGGGGGCATGAACACTGAAGCTTTCTTT
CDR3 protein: CASSRGGMNTEAFF

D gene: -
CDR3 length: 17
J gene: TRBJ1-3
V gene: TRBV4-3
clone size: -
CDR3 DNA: TGCGCCAGCAGCCATCTCCCGGCGGTTAACTCTGGAAACACCATATATTTT
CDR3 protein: CASSHLPAVNSGNTIYF

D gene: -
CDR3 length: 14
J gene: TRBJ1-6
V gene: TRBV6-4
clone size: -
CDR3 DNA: TGTGCCAGCAGTGACTCGATGGGTGGGTCACCCCTCCACTTT
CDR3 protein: CASSDSMGGSPLHF

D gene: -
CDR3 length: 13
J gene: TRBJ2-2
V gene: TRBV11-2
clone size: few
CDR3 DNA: TGTGCCAGCAGCTTCACGAACACCGGGGAGCTGTTTTTT
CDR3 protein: CASSFTNTGELFF

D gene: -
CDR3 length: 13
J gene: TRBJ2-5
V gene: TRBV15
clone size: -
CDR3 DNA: TGTGCCACCAGCAGGGCTTCTCAAGAGACCCAGTACTTC
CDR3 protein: CATSRASQETQYF

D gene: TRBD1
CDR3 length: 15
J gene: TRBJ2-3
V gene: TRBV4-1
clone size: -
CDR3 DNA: TGCGCCAGCAGCCATGAGGGACAGGGTACAGATACGCAGTATTTT
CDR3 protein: CASSHEGQGTDTQYF

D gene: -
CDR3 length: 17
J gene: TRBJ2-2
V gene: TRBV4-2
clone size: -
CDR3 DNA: TGTGCCAGCAGCCAAGTTGGGAAGGGGGGTAAGGGCGGGGAGCTGTTTTTT
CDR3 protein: CASSQVGKGGKGGELFF

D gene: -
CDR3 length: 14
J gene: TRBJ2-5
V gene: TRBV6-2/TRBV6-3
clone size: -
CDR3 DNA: TGTGCCAGCAGTTACCCAGACTACCAAGAGACCCAGTACTTC
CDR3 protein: CASSYPDYQETQYF

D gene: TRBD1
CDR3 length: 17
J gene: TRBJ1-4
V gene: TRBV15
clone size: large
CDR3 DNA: TGTGCCACCAGCACCGGACAGGGGACTGCAACTAATGAAAAACTGTTTTTT
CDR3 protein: CATSTGQGTATNEKLFF

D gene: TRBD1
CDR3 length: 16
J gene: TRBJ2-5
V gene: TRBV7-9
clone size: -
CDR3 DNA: TGTGCCAGCAGCCCCCCCGGGACAGGGCGTTTGGAGACCCAGTACTTC
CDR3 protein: CASSPPGTGRLETQYF

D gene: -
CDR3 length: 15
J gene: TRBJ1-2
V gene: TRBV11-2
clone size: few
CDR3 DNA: TGTGCCAGCAGCTTAGCGCCTTCATCGGGGAATGGCTACACCTTC
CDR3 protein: CASSLAPSSGNGYTF

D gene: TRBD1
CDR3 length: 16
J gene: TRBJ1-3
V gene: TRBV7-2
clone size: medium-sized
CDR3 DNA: TGTGCCAGCAGCTTCCAGAGGGGGCTTTCTGGAAACACCATATATTTT
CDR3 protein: CASSFQRGLSGNTIYF

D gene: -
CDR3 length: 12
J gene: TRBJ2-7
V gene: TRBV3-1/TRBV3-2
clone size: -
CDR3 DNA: TGTGCCAGCAGCGAAAAAGGGTTGAAGCAGTACTTC
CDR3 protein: CASSEKGLKQYF

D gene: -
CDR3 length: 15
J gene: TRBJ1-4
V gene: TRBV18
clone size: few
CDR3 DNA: TGTGCCAGCTCGGGACGACAGGACTTAAATGAAAAACTGTTTTTT
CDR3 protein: CASSGRQDLNEKLFF

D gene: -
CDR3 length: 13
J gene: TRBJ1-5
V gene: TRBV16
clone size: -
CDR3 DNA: TGTGCCAGCAGCCAAGGCGAGGATCAGCCCCAGCATTTT
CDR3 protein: CASSQGEDQPQHF

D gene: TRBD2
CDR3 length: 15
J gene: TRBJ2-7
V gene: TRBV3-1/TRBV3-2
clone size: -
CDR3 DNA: TGTGCCAGCAGCCGAGGACTAGCGACTGGCTACGAGCAGTACTTC
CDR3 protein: CASSRGLATGYEQYF

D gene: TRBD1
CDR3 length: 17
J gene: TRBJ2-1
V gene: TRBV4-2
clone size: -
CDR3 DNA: TGTGCCAGCAGCCAAGGTGGTACCCAGGGGGTCCACAATGAGCAGTTCTTC
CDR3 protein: CASSQGGTQGVHNEQFF

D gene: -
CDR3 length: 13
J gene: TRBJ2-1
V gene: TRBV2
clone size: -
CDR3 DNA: TGTGCCAGCAAAGGCAGGGTCTACAATGAGCAGTTCTTC
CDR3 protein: CASKGRVYNEQFF

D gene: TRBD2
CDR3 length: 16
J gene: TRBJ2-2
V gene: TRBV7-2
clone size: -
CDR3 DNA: TGTGCCAGCAGCTTACGGCTAGCGGGATACACCGGGGAGCTGTTTTTT
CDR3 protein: CASSLRLAGYTGELFF

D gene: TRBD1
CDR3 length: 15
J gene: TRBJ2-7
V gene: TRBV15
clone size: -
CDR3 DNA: TGTGCCACCAGCATTAAGGACAGGGGTGACTACGAGCAGTACTTC
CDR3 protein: CATSIKDRGDYEQYF

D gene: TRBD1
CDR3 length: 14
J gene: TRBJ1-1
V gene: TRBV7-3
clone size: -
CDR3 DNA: TGTGCCAGCAGCAGACAGGGGGGGAACACTGAAGCTTTCTTT
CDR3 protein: CASSRQGGNTEAFF

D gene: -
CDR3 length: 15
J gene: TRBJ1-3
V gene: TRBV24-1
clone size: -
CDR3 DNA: TGTGCCACCAGTGATAGTATTAGCTCTGGAAACACCATATATTTT
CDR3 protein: CATSDSISSGNTIYF

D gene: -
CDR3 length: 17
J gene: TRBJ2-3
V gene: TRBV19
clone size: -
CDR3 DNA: TGTGCCAGTAGTTCTAGATTCCGGGACGGACGCACAGATACGCAGTATTTT
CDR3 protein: CASSSRFRDGRTDTQYF

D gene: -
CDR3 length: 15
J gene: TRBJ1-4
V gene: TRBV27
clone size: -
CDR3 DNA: TGTGCCAGTAGTTTAGGGGGTTTAGGGAATGAAAAACTGTTTTTT
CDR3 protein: CASSLGGLGNEKLFF

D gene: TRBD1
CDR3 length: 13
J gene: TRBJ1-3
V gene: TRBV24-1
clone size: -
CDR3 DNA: TGTGCCACCGGCGGGACAGGGAGGATCGCCATATATTTT
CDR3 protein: CATGGTGRIAIYF

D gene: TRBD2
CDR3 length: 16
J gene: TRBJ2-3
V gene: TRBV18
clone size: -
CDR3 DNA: TGTGCCAGCCCCCCAGACCCTAGCGGGAGCACAGATACGCAGTATTTT
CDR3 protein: CASPPDPSGSTDTQYF

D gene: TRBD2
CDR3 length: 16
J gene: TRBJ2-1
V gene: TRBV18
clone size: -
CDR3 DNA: TGTGCCAGCTTAAATACCCCGGATAGCGGGGGCAATGAGCAGTTCTTC
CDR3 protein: CASLNTPDSGGNEQFF

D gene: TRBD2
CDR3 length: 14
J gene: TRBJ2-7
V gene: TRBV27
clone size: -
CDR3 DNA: TGTGCCAGCACTCGAAGCGGGAGTCCCAACGAGCAGTACTTC
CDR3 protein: CASTRSGSPNEQYF

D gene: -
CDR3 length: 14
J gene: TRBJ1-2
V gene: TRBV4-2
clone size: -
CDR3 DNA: TGTGCCAGCAGCCAAGAGATGAGAGACTATGGCTACACCTTC
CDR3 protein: CASSQEMRDYGYTF

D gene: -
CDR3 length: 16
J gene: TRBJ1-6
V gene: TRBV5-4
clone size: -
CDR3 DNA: TGTGCCAGCAGTCCAACAGGCAGCTCCTATAATTCACCCCTCCACTTT
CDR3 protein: CASSPTGSSYNSPLHF

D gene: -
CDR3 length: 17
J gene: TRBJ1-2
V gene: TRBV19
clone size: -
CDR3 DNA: TGTGCCAGTACTTATGGGGACACCAATCAGAAAAACTATGGCTACACCTTC
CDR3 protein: CASTYGDTNQKNYGYTF